The next 13 T cell receptor beta chains were all read from a single sample in a study of CD8 T cells in Susac syndrome. RNA totalling 0.5 to 1 ug underwent reverse transcription with random hexamers. One entry per CDR3 protein, called by TCRdb with MiXCR from the immunoSEQ multiplex PCR reads. The profile shows around 110,000 distinct CDR3 sequences, just under 95% of them singletons. Source material: CD8+ T cells from PBMCs. The receptors originated from a human donor with Susac syndrome.

The gene calls are TRBV4-1 and TRBJ2-7; D perhaps matches TRBD2 (5 bases). The V end was cut by 4 bases, the J end by 1 base, with 11 bases between. Germline V lookup: CDR1 MGHRA, CDR2 YSYEKL. This CDR3 is 14 amino acids long. The CDR3 protein is CASSPLSGSYEQYF. The CDR3 DNA is TGCGCCAGCAGCCCGCTTTCGGGATCCTACGAGCAGTACTTC.

The chain uses TRBV6-5 and TRBJ2-7; perhaps D is TRBD1 or TRBD2 (5 bases each). Trimming shortened V by 0 bases and J by 3 bases, and 18 bases separated the two germline ends. Per the germline V gene, CDR1 is MNHEY and CDR2 is SVGAGI. The CDR3 length is 17 residues. CDR3 sequence: CASSYSPPGARLYEQYF. The CDR3 nucleotides read TGTGCCAGCAGTTACTCACCCCCCGGGGCCAGACTCTACGAGCAGTACTTC.

V usage is TRBV6-5 and J usage is TRBJ2-1, with TRBD2 matching 8 bases. V dropped 3 bases and J dropped 1; count of bases not matched to a gene: 14. CDR1 and CDR2 (germline): MNHEY, SVGAGI. This CDR3 region has 19 residues. In nucleotides, the CDR3 is TGTGCCAGCAGTTATGTCCCACCCTACGGGGGGGCGTCCTACAATGAGCAGTTCTTC. Translated: CASSYVPPYGGASYNEQFF.

This chain joins TRBV5-6 and TRBJ2-3, with a possible D match to TRBD2 (7 bases). Germline assignment: CDR1 SGHDT and CDR2 YYEEEE. The V and J ends lost 4 bases and 5 bases respectively, with 14 bases between them. The CDR3 runs to 14 residues. The CDR3 DNA reads TGTGCCAGCAGCCTGGGGGGGGCCCAAGATACGCAGTATTTT. Encoded protein: CASSLGGAQDTQYF.

The chain combines TRBV23-1 with TRBJ1-1; D is perhaps TRBD1 (6 bases). TRBV23-1 is classed as an ORF, of uncertain function. Trimming pared 2 bases from V and 4 bases from J, leaving 8 bases between. The CDR3 is 13 residues long. The CDR3 loop is CASSQRGGTEAFF. DNA for the CDR3: TGCGCCAGCAGTCAAAGGGGGGGCACTGAAGCTTTCTTT.

The V call is TRBV24-1, the J call TRBJ2-1; D gene uncertain. Germline values: CDR1 KGHDR, CDR2 SFDVKD. V lost 4 bases, J lost 8 bases, and 11 bases lay in between. This CDR3 is 13 amino acids long. The CDR3 DNA reads TGTGCCACCAGTGAGTTGGGTATGGATGAGCAGTTCTTC. Encoded protein: CATSELGMDEQFF.

This clonotype was counted a single time. The chain is built from TRBV4-3 and TRBJ2-5; D possibly matches TRBD1 or TRBD2 (5 bases each). Per germline, CDR1 LGHNA and CDR2 YSLEER. Trimming stripped 1 base from V and 5 bases from J, with 14 bases between. The length of the CDR3 is 15 residues. The CDR3 region is CASSQGVGTGETQYF. CDR3 DNA sequence: TGCGCCAGCAGCCAAGGGGTGGGGACGGGGGAGACCCAGTACTTC.

The chain has TRBV4-2 and TRBJ2-1; 9 bases map to TRBD1. Losses at the gene ends were 0 bases for V and 9 bases for J; bases not matched to a gene: 9. The germline V gene encodes CDR1 LGHNA and CDR2 YNFKEQ. The CDR3 length is 16 residues. CDR3 nucleotide sequence: TGTGCCAGCAGCCAAGATGAGCGGACAGGGGTCTCTGAGCAGTTCTTC. Its translation is CASSQDERTGVSEQFF.

This chain joins TRBV2 and TRBJ2-7; D ambiguous. Per germline, CDR1 SNHLY and CDR2 FYNNEI. The V and J ends lost 9 bases and 3 bases respectively, with 15 bases between them. The CDR3 is made up of 13 amino acids. In DNA form, the CDR3 reads TGTGCCAGTGCCCTAGGGAAGGTCTACGAGCAGTACTTC. This encodes CASALGKVYEQYF. Full variable domain (missing parts from reference TRBV2 and TRBJ2-7): EPEVTQTPSHQVTQMGQEVILRCVPISNHLYFYWYRQILGQKVEFLVSFYNNEISEKSEIFDDQFSVERPDGSNFTLKIRSTKLEDSAMYFCASALGKVYEQYFGPGTRLTVT.

The chain recombines TRBV7-9 with TRBJ2-1; D is perhaps TRBD2 (6 bases). CDR3 length: 13 residues. The V end lost 2 bases, the J end lost 8 bases, and 10 bases lay between the germline ends. Germline V gives CDR1 SEHNR, CDR2 FQNEAQ (reference sequence). CDR3 sequence: CASSLSEGYEQFF. The CDR3 coding sequence is TGTGCCAGCAGCTTATCGGAGGGGTATGAGCAGTTCTTC.

J is TRBJ1-2 and V is TRBV6-6; D call uncertain. Trimming left V 8 bases short and J 4 bases short, with 14 bases between. CDR3 size: 13 residues. Germline CDR1 MNHNY, CDR2 SVGAGI (reference sequence). The CDR3 region has the DNA TGTGCCAGCGTCGAAGAAGGATTCTATGGCTACACCTTC. Amino acids: CASVEEGFYGYTF.

The V gene is TRBV7-9, the J gene TRBJ2-7, with unresolved D. Germline values: CDR1 SEHNR, CDR2 FQNEAQ (reference sequence). V lost 5 bases and J lost 3, with 17 bases in between. The CDR3 is 15 amino acids. CDR3 protein: CASSLKLESDYEQYF. As DNA, the CDR3 is TGTGCCAGCAGCCTTAAACTGGAGTCAGACTACGAGCAGTACTTC.

V usage is TRBV12-3 or TRBV12-4 and J usage is TRBJ2-2; 7 bases line up with TRBD1. The CDR3 is 15 amino acids. Trimming removed 10 bases from V and 3 bases from J; junction bases left unmatched: 11. CDR3 residues: CAILRWDRYTGELFF. DNA for the CDR3: TGTGCCATCCTGAGGTGGGACAGATACACCGGGGAGCTGTTTTTT.